The 17 T cell receptor beta chains below were found in one sample sequenced in a study of T cell repertoires in cytomegalovirus infection. TCRdb re-derived calls from the reads in MiXCR, one entry per CDR3 protein. Of about 830,000 distinct CDR3 sequences listed, around a third are singletons. No antigens are known for them. Sequencing was performed on cultured CD8+ T cells from PBMCs, taken from culture after CMV antigen stimulation. The receptors stem from a human donor in good health (CMV status not recorded). Some clones in this sample may be carry-over from other donors' samples.

V and J are TRBV15 and TRBJ2-3; a weak D match, TRBD1 (5 bases). V shed 6 bases and J shed 0 bases, with 13 bases lying between them. The CDR3 sequence is 15 residues long. Germline-derived CDR1 and CDR2 are LNHNV and YYDKDF (reference sequence). This chain's CDR3 is CATRQDTASTDTQYF. The CDR3 DNA follows: TGTGCCACCAGACAGGACACCGCTAGCACAGATACGCAGTATTTT.

This chain uses TRBV9 with TRBJ1-2, with 8 bases fitting TRBD1. Germline trimming cut 3 bases from V and 4 bases from J; bases unmatched to any gene: 11. The CDR3 runs 16 residues. Germline V gene data show CDR1 as SGDLS and CDR2 as YYNGEE. In DNA, the CDR3 is TGTGCCAGCAGCGGCCCCGGGGACAGGCCGATCTATGGCTACACCTTC. Encoded protein: CASSGPGDRPIYGYTF. The full variable domain, with the rest looked up from reference TRBV9 and TRBJ1-2, is DSGVTQTPKHLITATGQRVTLRCSPRSGDLSVYWYQQSLDQGLQFLIQYYNGEERAKGNILERFSAQQFPDLHSELNLSSLELGDSALYFCASSGPGDRPIYGYTFGSGTRLTVV.

This clonotype was found a few times. This chain links TRBV7-6 with TRBJ1-5; D is unresolved. The germline CDR1 and CDR2 sequences are SGHVS and FNYEAQ. The CDR3 is 13 amino acids. The V end lost 3 bases, the J end lost 9 bases, and 12 bases lay between the germline ends. CDR3 amino acids: CASSLTQERPQHF. CDR3 DNA sequence: TGTGCCAGCAGCTTGACCCAGGAGAGGCCCCAGCATTTT.

The chain combines TRBV7-3 with TRBJ2-3; D may be TRBD2 (7 bases). The CDR3 sequence is 15 residues long. Per the germline V gene, CDR1 is SGHTA and CDR2 is FQGTGA. Trimming took off 7 bases at V and 1 base at J, with 15 bases between the two ends. The CDR3 DNA follows: TGTGCCAGCAAACAGGGCGCGGGGGGCACAGATACGCAGTATTTT. Its protein is CASKQGAGGTDTQYF.

The chain has TRBV5-6 and TRBJ1-1, with a weak D call TRBD1 (5 bases). The germline V and J ends were trimmed by 6 bases and 0 bases, with 12 bases remaining between them. The germline V gene encodes CDR1 SGHDT and CDR2 YYEEEE. This CDR3 spans 14 amino acids. The CDR3 DNA is TGTGCCAGCATCCTCTGGGGGATGAACACTGAAGCTTTCTTT. This codes for CASILWGMNTEAFF.

This clonotype has a handful of counts. The V and J genes are TRBV5-1 and TRBJ2-1, with 8 nucleotides matching TRBD1. There are 14 residues in the CDR3. The trim removed 5 bases at V and 4 bases at J, leaving 5 bases unmatched. The germline CDR1 and CDR2 sequences are SGHRS and YFSETQ. CDR3 coding DNA: TGCGCCAGCAGGACGGGACAGGATTACAATGAGCAGTTCTTC. Encoded protein: CASRTGQDYNEQFF. Full variable domain (rest looked up from reference TRBV5-1 and TRBJ2-1): KAGVTQTPRYLIKTRGQQVTLSCSPISGHRSVSWYQQTPGQGLQFLFEYFSETQRNKGNFPGRFSGRQFSNSRSEMNVSTLELGDSALYLCASRTGQDYNEQFFGPGTRLTVL.

This clonotype was counted at least ten times. The chain joins TRBV12-3 or TRBV12-4 to TRBJ1-2; a weak D match, TRBD1 (5 bases). The V end lost 5 bases, the J end lost 4 bases, and 17 bases lay between the germline ends. The CDR3 has 15 residues. The CDR3 region has the DNA TGTGCCAGCAGTCCCCGGGACTCCAGACCCTATGGCTACACCTTC. Its translation is CASSPRDSRPYGYTF.

To note about this clonotype: A much larger clone sits a single nucleotide away, making a read error possible. V and J are TRBV7-2 and TRBJ2-1, with 16 positions matching TRBD2. The length of the CDR3 is 18 residues. V was pared by 3 bases and J by 6 bases, with 8 bases of the junction left unmatched. Germline loops: CDR1 SGHTA, CDR2 FQGNSA. In DNA, the CDR3 is TGTGCCAGCAGCTTGGGACTAGCGGGGGGGCCACTGAGCAATGAGCAGTTCTTC. Its protein product is CASSLGLAGGPLSNEQFF. Variable domain in full (rest from reference TRBV7-2 and TRBJ2-1): GAGVSQSPSNKVTEKGKDVELRCDPISGHTALYWYRQSLGQGLEFLIYFQGNSAPDKSGLPSDRFSAERTGGSVSTLTIQRTQQEDSAVYLCASSLGLAGGPLSNEQFFGPGTRLTVL.

The CDR3 nucleotides read TGTGCCAGCAGTTACTCCGGGACAGGGGTCGGCACTGAAGCTTTCTTT. It is translated as CASSYSGTGVGTEAFF. The chain recombines TRBV6-5 with TRBJ1-1, with 10 bases aligning to TRBD1. The CDR3 extends over 16 amino acids. Germline V gene lookup returns CDR1 MNHEY and CDR2 SVGAGI. The V segment lost 0 bases and the J segment 4 bases; nucleotides outside the gene matches: 5.

The sample holds one count of this clonotype. A much larger clone lies one base from this, so it may be a read error. The chain recombines TRBV7-9 with TRBJ1-1; D remains ambiguous. Trimming stripped 7 bases from V and 8 bases from J, with 17 bases between. Per germline, CDR1 SEHNR and CDR2 FQNEAQ (reference sequence). This CDR3 spans 13 amino acids. CDR3 coding DNA: TGTGCCAGCAAAGGGCGTGGGGATCGCGAAGCTTTCTTT. This encodes CASKGRGDREAFF.

CDR3 protein: CASSLEQVGYTF. CDR3 in DNA: TGTGCCAGCAGCTTAGAACAAGTTGGCTACACCTTC. The chain links TRBV7-9 to TRBJ1-2, with D unclear. Germline assignment: CDR1 SEHNR and CDR2 FQNEAQ (reference sequence). The CDR3 loop spans 12 amino acids. Between the trimmed V and J ends, which lost 1 base and 7 bases, there was a span of 7 bases.

V gene TRBV4-1 combines with J gene TRBJ1-1, with D maybe TRBD1 (6 bases). V was pared by 0 bases and J by 7 bases, with 9 bases between. Germline CDR1 reads MGHRA; CDR2 reads YSYEKL. The CDR3 length is 13 residues. CDR3 amino acids: CASSQEGAGEAFF. In DNA form, the CDR3 reads TGCGCCAGCAGCCAAGAGGGGGCGGGTGAAGCTTTCTTT.

The V call is TRBV4-3, the J call TRBJ2-3; D remains unclear. CDR3 size: 17 residues. Germline-derived CDR1 and CDR2 are LGHNA and YSLEER. The V end was cut by 0 bases, the J end by 0 bases, with 13 bases between. CDR3 amino acids: CASSQDSARPSTDTQYF. CDR3 nucleotide sequence: TGCGCCAGCAGCCAAGATTCGGCTAGGCCTAGCACAGATACGCAGTATTTT.

This clonotype occurred a few times. The CDR3 here is CASSSNGVTEAFF. CDR3 nucleotides: TGTGCCAGCAGCTCAAACGGGGTCACTGAAGCTTTCTTT. J is TRBJ1-1 and V is TRBV11-1; D call uncertain. This CDR3 region has 13 residues. The germline V gene has CDR1 SGHAT and CDR2 FQDESV (reference sequence). The V and J ends lost 4 bases and 4 bases respectively, with 10 bases between them.

This clonotype has at least ten counts. V and J are TRBV7-8 and TRBJ2-7, with D perhaps being TRBD1 or TRBD2 (6 bases each). The CDR3 is made up of 16 amino acids. Trimming left V 4 bases short and J 4 bases short, with 20 bases between. CDR1 is SGHVS, CDR2 FQNEAQ, per germline. The CDR3: CASSSSPGASRYEQYV. CDR3 nucleotide sequence: TGTGCCAGCAGCTCCTCACCGGGGGCAAGTAGGTACGAGCAGTACGTC.

This clonotype was counted only a few times. This sequence joins TRBV12-3 or TRBV12-4 and TRBJ1-2, with D possibly matching TRBD1 (6 bases). The CDR3 sequence is 15 residues long. V lost 4 bases to trimming and J lost 4 bases, with 16 bases between them. The CDR3 DNA reads TGTGCCAGCAGTTCGCCCGGGGGCGTCAGCTATGGCTACACCTTC. As protein: CASSSPGGVSYGYTF.

The rearrangement uses TRBV19 and TRBJ1-1; 7 bases match TRBD1. Germline CDR1 LNHDA, CDR2 SQIVND (reference sequence). The CDR3 has 14 residues. V gave up 6 bases and J gave up 1 base; unmatched junction bases: 5. The CDR3 nucleotides are TGTGCCAGTAGCTGGGACAGTTCGAACACTGAAGCTTTCTTT. Its protein product is CASSWDSSNTEAFF.